These 18 T cell receptor beta chains originate from one sample sequenced in a study of response to subunit inactivated influenza vaccine. TCRdb passed the RT-PCR reads through MiXCR, listing each CDR3 protein once. The table lists just under 550,000 distinct CDR3 sequences, roughly 25% of them singletons. The data were also submitted as part of a second study, on T cells expressing NK-cell markers. Per that study: For TCR beta, cDNA was produced by 5'RACE template switching with UMIs.

The source material was CD4+ T cells sorted from PBMCs, sampled 11 to 12 days after vaccination. The receptors stem from a man in his fifties who received an inactivated influenza vaccine.

This clonotype has more than one count but fewer than ten. The chain links TRBV6-2 or TRBV6-3 to TRBJ2-7; unclear D gene. The germline V gene encodes CDR1 MNHEY and CDR2 SVGEGT. The CDR3 consists of 13 residues. V dropped 2 bases and J dropped 6 bases, with 11 bases sitting between them. In DNA, the CDR3 is TGTGCCAGCAGTTACCGCTCAAGGGCCGAGCAGTACTTC. Its translation: CASSYRSRAEQYF.

The genes are TRBV7-8 and TRBJ1-1; D gene uncertain. With 3 bases removed from V and 4 bases from J, the gap between germline ends came to 12 bases. Germline loops: CDR1 SGHVS, CDR2 FQNEAQ. The CDR3 sequence is 14 residues long. The DNA for the CDR3 is TGTGCCAGCAGCTTTTACGGGGAGAGCACTGAAGCTTTCTTT. Translated, it gives CASSFYGESTEAFF. Combining the CDR3 with reference TRBV7-8 and TRBJ1-1 gives the whole variable domain GAGVSQSPRYKVAKRGQDVALRCDPISGHVSLFWYQQALGQGPEFLTYFQNEAQLDKSGLPSDRFFAERPEGSVSTLKIQRTQQEDSAVYLCASSFYGESTEAFFGQGTRLTVV.

This clonotype appeared a few times. This rearrangement joins TRBV10-3 to TRBJ2-2; 8 nucleotides align to TRBD2. Germline V CDR1 and CDR2: ENHRY, SYGVKD. With 1 base clipped from V and 2 bases from J, the junction kept 6 bases outside the gene matches. This CDR3 is built from 17 residues. CDR3 loop: CAISEWLTSVNTGELFF. The CDR3 DNA is TGTGCCATCAGTGAGTGGTTGACTAGCGTAAACACCGGGGAGCTGTTTTTT.

This clonotype was detected only a few times. At one end, the junction sequence differs from germline, possibly due to a read error. The gene calls are TRBV18 and TRBJ1-5; 9 positions match TRBD1. CDR3 length: 15 amino acids. The V gene's germline CDR1 is KGHSH and CDR2 LQKENI. The CDR3 loop reads CASSPQQGAGQPQHF. The CDR3 bases are TGTGCCAGCTCGCCACAACAGGGGGCAGGTCAGCCCCAGCATTTT.

This chain joins TRBV3-1 and TRBJ2-4; D remains unclear. The CDR3 sequence is 17 residues long. Germline V gives CDR1 LGHDT, CDR2 YNNKEL (reference sequence). Trimming shortened V by 2 bases and J by 1 base, and 15 bases separated the two germline ends. The CDR3 reads CASSQRQNGFAKNIQYF. Written as DNA, the CDR3 is TGTGCCAGCAGCCAAAGGCAGAACGGATTTGCCAAAAACATTCAGTACTTC.

V and J are TRBV20-1 and TRBJ2-3, with D maybe TRBD2 (6 bases). Looked up from germline, CDR1 is DFQATT and CDR2 is SNEGSKA (reference sequence). V was clipped by 5 bases and J by 4 bases, with 13 bases between them. This CDR3 region has 13 residues. The CDR3: CSAGTPPADTQYF. The CDR3 region has the DNA TGCAGTGCTGGGACTCCCCCAGCAGATACGCAGTATTTT.

V is TRBV12-3 or TRBV12-4 and J is TRBJ2-3, with 8 bases identical to TRBD2. The CDR3 loop spans 16 amino acids. V trimming: 4 bases; J trimming: 4 bases; junction bases outside the gene matches: 10. CDR3 sequence reads: CASSSPGSGGADTQYF. DNA for the CDR3: TGTGCCAGCAGTTCCCCGGGGAGCGGGGGCGCAGATACGCAGTATTTT.

This clonotype was seen repeatedly, ten times or more. The chain has TRBV5-1 and TRBJ1-1, with 11 nucleotides matching TRBD1. J lost 3 bases, V lost 7 bases, and 14 bases had no gene match. Germline-derived CDR1 and CDR2 are SGHRS and YFSETQ. This CDR3 has 17 amino acids. The CDR3 DNA reads TGCGCCAGCGAACCAGGACAGGGGGCGCGGAAGTACACTGAAGCTTTCTTT. Translated: CASEPGQGARKYTEAFF.

The J gene is TRBJ2-6, the V gene TRBV12-3 or TRBV12-4; D gene unclear. Trimming shortened V by 6 bases and J by 4 bases, and 7 bases separated the two germline ends. The CDR3 loop spans 13 amino acids. The CDR3 DNA is TGTGCCAGCAGCCACCGAGGGGCCAACGTCCTGACTTTC. As protein: CASSHRGANVLTF.

In its sample, this clonotype was seen a few times. This sequence joins TRBV6-2 or TRBV6-3 and TRBJ1-2, with 7 bases matching TRBD1. With 6 bases clipped from V and 8 bases from J, the junction kept 12 bases outside the gene matches. This CDR3 is built from 14 residues. In germline, CDR1 is MNHEY, CDR2 SVGEGT. CDR3 residues: CASSHNDRVGGYTF. The CDR3 DNA reads as TGTGCCAGCAGCCATAACGACAGGGTCGGAGGCTACACCTTC.

This clonotype was detected only a few times. V and J are TRBV3-1 and TRBJ2-1; perhaps TRBD1 as D (5 bases). Germline CDR1 and CDR2: LGHDT and YNNKEL (reference sequence). V was shortened by 4 bases and J by 3 bases, with 13 bases between the two germline ends. The length of the CDR3 is 15 residues. The CDR3 spells CASSRGQGGYNEQFF. The DNA for the CDR3 is TGTGCCAGCAGCCGCGGCCAGGGTGGCTACAATGAGCAGTTCTTC.

This clonotype was picked up a small number of times. CDR3 nucleotide sequence: TGTGCCAGCAGCCCCCGGACTAGCGGGAGGTCGAACGAGCAGTACTTC. Its translation is CASSPRTSGRSNEQYF. The chain combines TRBV11-1 with TRBJ2-7, with 14 bases aligning to TRBD2. CDR3 length: 16 residues. Germline V gene data show CDR1 as SGHAT and CDR2 as FQDESV (reference sequence). V lost 5 bases, J lost 5 bases, and 8 bases stayed unmatched.

This clonotype has just a few counts. The chain recombines TRBV27 with TRBJ2-1; no clear D. Per the germline V gene, CDR1 is MNHEY and CDR2 is SMNVEV (reference sequence). Between the trimmed V and J ends, which lost 3 bases and 0 bases, there was a span of 9 bases. CDR3 length: 15 amino acids. DNA for the CDR3: TGTGCCAGCAGTTTCAGGACGACCTCCTACAATGAGCAGTTCTTC. Amino acids: CASSFRTTSYNEQFF.

For the CDR3, the DNA is TGTGCCAGCAGCGTCCAGGGGCATAACTATGGCTACACCTTC. Residues: CASSVQGHNYGYTF. The rearrangement uses TRBV11-2 and TRBJ1-2, with D possibly TRBD1 on 6 matching bases. The V gene lost 5 bases and the J gene lost 1 base, with 11 bases spanning the gap. CDR3 length equals 14 residues. The germline gives CDR1 SGHAT, CDR2 FQNNGV.

This clonotype was seen ten or more times. V and J are TRBV7-2 and TRBJ1-5; possibly TRBD1 for D (6 bases). Trimming stripped 2 bases from V and 6 bases from J, with 14 bases between. CDR3 length: 15 amino acids. The germline gives CDR1 SGHTA, CDR2 FQGNSA. CDR3: CASSLNRAVGQPQHF. The CDR3 DNA reads TGTGCCAGCAGCTTAAACAGGGCGGTTGGTCAGCCCCAGCATTTT. Looking up the rest from reference TRBV7-2 and TRBJ1-5 gives the full variable domain: GAGVSQSPSNKVTEKGKDVELRCDPISGHTALYWYRQSLGQGLEFLIYFQGNSAPDKSGLPSDRFSAERTGGSVSTLTIQRTQQEDSAVYLCASSLNRAVGQPQHFGDGTRLSIL.

V and J are TRBV7-8 and TRBJ1-2, with 8 bases matching TRBD1. This CDR3 region has 16 residues. CDR1 is SGHVS, CDR2 FQNEAQ, per germline. V trimming: 4 bases; J trimming: 4 bases; junction bases outside the gene matches: 11. The CDR3 region is CASSSTRTGPIYGYTF. The DNA for the CDR3 is TGTGCCAGCAGCTCGACCCGGACAGGGCCCATCTATGGCTACACCTTC.

The rearrangement links TRBV28 to TRBJ1-1; D is unclear. The CDR3 length is 16 residues. Trimming left V 6 bases short and J 4 bases short, with 21 bases between. Germline V gene data show CDR1 as MDHEN and CDR2 as SYDVKM. The CDR3 sequence: CASSPPMGRFGTEAFF. The CDR3 DNA is TGTGCCAGCAGCCCCCCCATGGGCAGGTTCGGCACTGAAGCTTTCTTT. Full variable domain (rest looked up from reference TRBV28 and TRBJ1-1): DVKVTQSSRYLVKRTGEKVFLECVQDMDHENMFWYRQDPGLGLRLIYFSYDVKMKEKGDIPEGYSVSREKKERFSLILESASTNQTSMYLCASSPPMGRFGTEAFFGQGTRLTVV.

This clonotype showed up just once. V usage is TRBV6-5 and J usage is TRBJ2-7; D gene ambiguous. The CDR3 extends over 16 amino acids. The germline V gene encodes CDR1 MNHEY and CDR2 SVGAGI. Trimming removed 0 bases from V and 2 bases from J, with 14 bases in between. In nucleotides, the CDR3 is TGTGCCAGCAGTTACTCGATTCTTGGCGGCGCCTACGAGCAGTACTTC. Residues: CASSYSILGGAYEQYF.